This T cell receptor (beta chain) was sequenced for a study of cytomegalovirus exposure and HLA in healthy donors. On the study more broadly: Counted in an early data release were about 86 million unique TCRs from HLA-typed donors.

Primers included in the PCR were 60 Vbeta and 13 Jbeta primers. The repertoire was sequenced with immunoSEQ multiplex PCR; TCRdb's copy has only in-frame clones and lacks some. Among roughly 100,000 clones listed, roughly three quarters were seen once. Study findings and constraints: Rates of TCR association differed by HLA locus in a later analysis, with DRB1 highest and HLA-C lowest. Earlier findings revealed that most TCR beta V segments proved productive either about 87% or about 30% of the time.

CDR3 length: 14 residues. CDR1 and CDR2 from the germline V gene are SNHLY and FYNNEI. Germline trimming cut 7 bases from V and 5 bases from J; bases unmatched to any gene: 8. As for this clone: The target antigen is unknown.

The receptor was isolated from a male donor in good health and CMV-seropositive. Sequenced material: PBMCs. V and J are TRBV2 and TRBJ2-5, with 9 positions matching TRBD2. The CDR3 here is CASTQGLAGETQYF. The CDR3, as DNA: TGTGCCAGCACCCAGGGACTAGCAGGGGAGACCCAGTACTTC. Together with reference TRBV2 and TRBJ2-5, the CDR3 gives the full variable domain: EPEVTQTPSHQVTQMGQEVILRCVPISNHLYFYWYRQILGQKVEFLVSFYNNEISEKSEIFDDQFSVERPDGSNFTLKIRSTKLEDSAMYFCASTQGLAGETQYFGPGTRLLVL.